This entry features one T cell receptor beta chain sequence. Its binding antigen is unknown. HCMV-specific IgG was detected in serum with a commercial ELISA kit to determine HCMV serostatus. Ficoll density gradient centrifugation was used to isolate peripheral blood mononuclear cells from blood. This entry comes from a study of T cells expressing NK-cell markers (TCRdb year 2020). Regarding the research as a whole: Three sorted T-cell subsets (CD3+CD56+NKG2C+, CD3+CD56+NKG2C- and CD3+CD56-NKG2C+) from roughly eight donors had their TCR beta-chain repertoires profiled. Seven of the eight sequenced donors were HCMV-seropositive and one was HCMV-seronegative. The eight sequenced donors were randomly selected healthy volunteers, three men and five women. The libraries were sequenced on Illumina HiSeq 2000/2500, MiSeq or NextSeq, producing 2 x 150 bp reads.

The investigation overall reported the following: In several donors, the dominant CD3+CD56+NKG2C+ clonotypes were found to rank among the top 10 CD8+ clonotypes and to make up about 1.0-7.0% of CD8+ T cells. Whether the expanded NKG2C-expressing T cell clones were specific for HCMV antigens remained unclear. Those dominant clonotypes were again the most abundant among CD3+CD56-NKG2C+ cells in a few donors, at about 28.3-60.1%.

Sequencing was performed on an Illumina HiSeq 2000. TCR beta cDNA libraries were made by 5'RACE template switching that added a universal primer site and unique molecular identifiers. Synthesis of cDNA was primed from the TCR beta constant segment and was followed by two consecutive PCR amplification steps. The study's own analysis went as follows. MIGEC was used to demultiplex reads and group the reads by UMI, and MiTCR was used to assemble and quantify clonotypes. To exclude erroneous sequences, any TCR cDNA sequence not supported by at least two reads was discarded. The tcR package was used for downstream repertoire analysis, and clonotypes were matched between fractions using CDR3 nucleotide sequence together with V segment. Antigen specificity was annotated against VDJdb with VDJmatch, allowing one amino acid substitution in CDR3. TCRdb reprocessed the reads into one record per CDR3 protein sequence, lacking DNA. The V and J calls come from TCRdb's annotation, not from the publication. The table held for this sample gives about 260,000 distinct CDR3 sequences. 3.5% to 5% of the sample is held by the ten biggest clonotypes.

From the cysteine up to the phenylalanine, the CDR3 has a length of 16 residues. Only the protein is available. CDR1 and CDR2 (SGHVS, FNYEAQ) derive from the germline V gene. The sequenced material came from blood T cells: a sorted CD56 or NKG2C T cell subset, CD4+ or CD8+ T cells, or bulk PBMC T cells (not recorded which). The TCR originated in a woman between 18 and 70 years old in good health. The rearrangement combines TRBV7-6 with TRBJ2-1. This receptor has the CDR3 CASSLGRVLSYNEQFF.